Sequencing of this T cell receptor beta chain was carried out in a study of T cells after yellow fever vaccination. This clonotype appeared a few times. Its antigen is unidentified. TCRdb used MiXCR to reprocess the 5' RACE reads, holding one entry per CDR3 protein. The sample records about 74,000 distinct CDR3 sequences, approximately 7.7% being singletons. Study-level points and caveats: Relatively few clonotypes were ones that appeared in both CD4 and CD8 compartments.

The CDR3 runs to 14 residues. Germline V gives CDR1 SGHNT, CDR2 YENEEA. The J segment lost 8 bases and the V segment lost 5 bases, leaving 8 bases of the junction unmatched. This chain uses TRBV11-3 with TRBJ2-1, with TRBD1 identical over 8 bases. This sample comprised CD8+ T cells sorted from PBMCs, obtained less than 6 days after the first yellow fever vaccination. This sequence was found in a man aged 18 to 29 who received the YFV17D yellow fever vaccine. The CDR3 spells CASSGQGWGDEQFF. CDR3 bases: TGTGCCAGCAGCGGACAGGGCTGGGGTGATGAGCAGTTCTTC.